This T cell receptor beta chain was sequenced in a study of tumor-infiltrating lymphocytes in primary liver carcinoma. As for the study in general: The patients included men and women who were aged 30 to 69 years. General study points: Tumor-adjacent and tumor-blood pairs showed less overlap than tumor region pairs.

With respect to this clonotype: Its antigen is not identified.

From roughly 20-30 mg of unsorted bulk tissue, DNA and RNA were co-extracted together. Patients underwent resection of primary liver carcinoma. A constant-region primer primed TCR beta cDNA synthesis from about 0.55 ug of total RNA. Three nested multiplex PCR rounds, a slightly modified ARM-PCR method, built the TCR beta libraries. Investigators reported that the first two PCR rounds, at 10 to 11 cycles each, used TRBV1-TRBV30 forward primers with a C-beta reverse primer. TCRdb reanalysed the multiplex PCR reads using MiXCR and keeps one entry per CDR3 protein. The sample yields about 41,000 distinct CDR3 sequences, about three quarters seen once. V lost 5 bases to trimming and J lost 6 bases; unmatched junction nucleotides: 12. Germline V lookup: CDR1 SGHNT, CDR2 YENEEA. This CDR3 has 16 amino acids.

The V gene is TRBV11-3, the J gene TRBJ2-3; 9 bases align to TRBD2. This TCR was recovered from a man aged 35 to 55 with primary liver carcinoma and hepatitis B virus infection. The sequenced sample consisted of liver tumor tissue from sampling region 2. Subset specified: tumor region T2, inferior pole. The CDR3 loop reads CASSGSPAGGVDTQYF. The CDR3 nucleotides are TGTGCCAGCAGCGGCAGCCCGGCGGGAGGGGTGGATACGCAGTATTTT.